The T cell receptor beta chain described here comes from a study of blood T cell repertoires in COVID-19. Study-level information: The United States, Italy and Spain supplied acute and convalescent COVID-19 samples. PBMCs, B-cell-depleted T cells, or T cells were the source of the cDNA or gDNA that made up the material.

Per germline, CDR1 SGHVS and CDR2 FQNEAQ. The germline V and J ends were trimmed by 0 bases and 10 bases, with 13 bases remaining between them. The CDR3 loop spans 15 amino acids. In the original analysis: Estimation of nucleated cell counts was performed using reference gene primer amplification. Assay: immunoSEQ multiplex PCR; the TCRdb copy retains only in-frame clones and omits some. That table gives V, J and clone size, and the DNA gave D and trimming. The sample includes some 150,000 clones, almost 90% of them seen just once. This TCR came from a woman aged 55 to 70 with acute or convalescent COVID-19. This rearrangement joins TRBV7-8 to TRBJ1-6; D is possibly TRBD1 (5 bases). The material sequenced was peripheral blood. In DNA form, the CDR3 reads TGTGCCAGCAGCTTAGCGGGGCAGGGTGAATCACCCCTCCACTTT. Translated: CASSLAGQGESPLHF.